The sequence of this TCR beta chain was determined in a study of regulatory T cells in long-lasting Graves disease (dated by TCRdb to the early 2020s). About the study as a whole: Newly diagnosed Graves' disease patients had taken antithyroid drugs for less than 3 months. Persistent Graves' disease patients were compared with newly diagnosed Graves' disease patients by peripheral blood TCR sequencing and RNA sequencing. The study was conducted in China and was registered as a clinical trial. A total of approximately 35 samples underwent TCR sequencing: about 13 from persistent and 20 from newly diagnosed Graves' disease patients.

Library generation was performed with multiplex PCR. For sequencing, an Illumina HiSeq 4000 was employed. CDR3 regions were amplified by Arm-PCR with iRepertoire HTBI primers to construct TCR beta libraries. Gel purification was performed on PCR products prior to sequencing. In the original analysis: A total of 62 TRBV and some 13 TRBJ segments were identified across samples and were used for gene usage analysis of CDR3 amino acid clonotypes. COPE and FqMerger were used to merge the filtered high-quality paired reads into contigs. BLAST was used to align contigs to the IMGT TRBV, TRBD and TRBJ reference genes, and CDR3 was defined following IMGT. Highly expanded clones were defined as clonotypes with a frequency above 0.1%. Repertoire diversity was measured by Shannon entropy, and V-J evenness by the Gini coefficient. Clonotypes shared by more than one individual were considered public. The public reads were reanalyzed by TCRdb: fastp trimming at Q25, MiXCR alignment, in-frame beta chains only. Each entry is one CDR3 protein sequence, shown with its most common DNA and genes. None of the V and J calls come from the authors' own analysis; TCRdb made them. The sample includes a few hundred thousand distinct CDR3 sequences, with 20% to 25% observed a single time. Jointly, the top ten make up approximately 15% of the sample.

This clonotype was observed many times. Its antigen remains undetermined. Base qualities are not provided; no much larger clone lies one nucleotide away. Results the study describes overall, beyond this receptor: The study examined only peripheral blood because the primary lesion, thyroid tissue, could not be accessed. Persistent patients shared more public clonotypes among themselves (around 2,500) than newly diagnosed patients did (about 970). Compared with newly diagnosed patients, persistent Graves' disease patients had lower TCR Shannon entropy and fewer highly expanded clones, which suggests clonal expansion. Only the TCR beta chain was sequenced and analyzed. TRBV28, TRBJ1-2 and TRBJ2-5 were preferentially used in persistent disease, while TRBV20-1 and TRBJ2-1 were favored in newly diagnosed disease. The authors noted that the small sample size was a limitation that may lower accuracy.

V lost 4 bases and J lost 3 bases, and the count of bases not matched to a germline gene is 3. CDR1 and CDR2 are read off the germline V gene as KGHDR and SFDVKD. The CDR3 covers 15 residues, taking in both the cysteine and the phenylalanine. Just the 45-base CDR3 DNA is kept, in frame starting at base 1. The time point label, read with the paper, signifies: newly diagnosed GD, antithyroid drugs for less than 3 months. RNA was extracted from PBMCs in TRIzol for both TCR sequencing and RNA sequencing. Graves' disease was diagnosed according to American Thyroid Association guidelines. Patients for the study were recruited at an endocrinology department in Xi'an, China. From each patient, approximately 10 milliliters of peripheral blood was collected into an EDTA anticoagulant tube. PBMCs were isolated by Ficoll Paque Plus density gradient separation without further T cell sorting. RNA quality was checked with an Agilent 2100 Bioanalyzer and agarose gel, and concentration with a NanoDrop 2000.

The chain employs TRBV24-1 and TRBJ2-7; 12 of the junction bases match TRBD2. The sample in question was peripheral blood mononuclear cells (PBMCs), obtained at new diagnosis, from a patient treated with antithyroid drugs. The TCR was taken from a female donor with Graves disease. The CDR3 is CATSDPTSGSYEQYF. In nucleotide form, the sequence is TGTGCCACCAGTGACCCGACTAGCGGGAGCTACGAGCAGTACTTC.